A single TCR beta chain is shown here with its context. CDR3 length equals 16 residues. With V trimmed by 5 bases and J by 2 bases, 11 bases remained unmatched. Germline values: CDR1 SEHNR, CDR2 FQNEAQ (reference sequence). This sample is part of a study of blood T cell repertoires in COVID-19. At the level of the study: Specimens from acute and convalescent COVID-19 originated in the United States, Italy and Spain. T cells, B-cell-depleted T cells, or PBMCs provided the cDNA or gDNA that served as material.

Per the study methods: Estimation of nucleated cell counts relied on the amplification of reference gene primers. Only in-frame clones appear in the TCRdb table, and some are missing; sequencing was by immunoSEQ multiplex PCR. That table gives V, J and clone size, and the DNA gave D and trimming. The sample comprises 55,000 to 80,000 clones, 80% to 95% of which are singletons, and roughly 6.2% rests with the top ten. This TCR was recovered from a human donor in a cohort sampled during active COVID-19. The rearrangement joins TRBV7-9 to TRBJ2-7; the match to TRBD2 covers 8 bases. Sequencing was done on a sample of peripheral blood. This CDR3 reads CASSLDGGVVTYEQYF. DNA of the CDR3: TGTGCCAGCAGCCTAGACGGGGGGGTCGTTACCTACGAGCAGTACTTC.